Listed below are T cell receptor beta chains from one sample, sequenced in a study of blood T cell repertoires in COVID-19. Assay: immunoSEQ multiplex PCR; the TCRdb copy retains only in-frame clones and omits some. The table shows tens of thousands of clones, with around 90% occurring only once. Sequences were obtained from peripheral blood. The source is a woman aged 80 or older with active or convalescent COVID-19. Each CDR3 is given with its conserved first and last residue. A D gene is named only where the DNA matches it firmly.

15 TRBD1 TRBJ1-5 TRBV6-5 TGTGCCAGCAGTACGGGACAGGGGTTGAGTCAGCCCCAGCATTTT CASSTGQGLSQPQHF
20 TRBD1 TRBJ2-6 TRBV5-1 TGCGCCAGCAGCACGAACCCTCCGGGACAGGGGATCGCTGGGGCCAACGTCCTGACTTTC CASSTNPPGQGIAGANVLTF
16 TRBD2 TRBJ2-5 TRBV19 TGTGCCAGTAGTATAACGACTAGCGGGAGCAGAGAGACCCAGTACTTC CASSITTSGSRETQYF
16 TRBD1 TRBJ2-6 TRBV5-1 TGCGCCAGCACGGGACAGCGAAGCTCTGGGGCCAACGTCCTGACTTTC CASTGQRSSGANVLTF
18 . TRBJ1-3 TRBV5-1 TGCGCCAGCAGCTTGGGTCAGGGTATTAGGAGTTCTGGAAACACCATATATTTT CASSLGQGIRSSGNTIYF
14 TRBD2 TRBJ2-7 TRBV5-1 TGCGCCAGCAGCCCGGGGACTAGCGGGTACGAGCAGTACTTC CASSPGTSGYEQYF
12 . TRBJ2-1 TRBV7-9 TGTGCCAGCAGCTTCGGACAGAATGAGCAGTTCTTC CASSFGQNEQFF
14 TRBD1 TRBJ1-3 TRBV10-1 TGCGCCAGCAGCCGGGACAGGGCTGGAAACACCATATATTTT CASSRDRAGNTIYF
14 . TRBJ2-3 TRBV6-1 TGTGCCAGCAGTGAACACTGGGGCTCAGATACGCAGTATTTT CASSEHWGSDTQYF
16 TRBD2 TRBJ2-2 TRBV10-1 TGCGCCAGCAGCCTCGGACTAGCGGGAAACACCGGGGAGCTGTTTTTT CASSLGLAGNTGELFF
14 . TRBJ2-2 TRBV7-2 TGTGCCAGCAGCCCACAGACATACTCGGGGGAGCTGTTTTTT CASSPQTYSGELFF
16 . TRBJ1-5 TRBV6-1 TGTGCCAGCAGTGTGGAGGAGGGATTACGCAATCAGCCCCAGCATTTT CASSVEEGLRNQPQHF
14 TRBD1 TRBJ1-2 TRBV6-5 TGTGCCAGCAGTCCTGACAGGGAAGGCTATGGCTACACCTTC CASSPDREGYGYTF
10 . TRBJ2-1 TRBV3-1/TRBV3-2 TGTGCCAGCAGCCAAGGGGCGCAGTTCTTC CASSQGAQFF
14 . TRBJ2-5 TRBV6-1 TGTGCCAGCAGTGAGAGCCGGTGGAGGGAGACCCAGTACTTC CASSESRWRETQYF
12 TRBD1 TRBJ2-7 TRBV20-1 TGCAGTGCTAGTAGGGGGACAGGGCAACGGGACTTC CSASRGTGQRDF
13 . TRBJ2-1 TRBV3-1/TRBV3-2 TGTGCCAGCAGCCAGGGAGCGGGCAATGAGCAGTTCTTC CASSQGAGNEQFF
15 . TRBJ2-7 TRBV4-3 TGCGCCAGCAGCCAATCAGGGTTCGGGTGGGACGAGCAGTACTTC CASSQSGFGWDEQYF
16 . TRBJ1-4 TRBV15 TGTGCCACCAGCAGAGATTTAGGAGGGCGCGGGGAAAAACTGTTTTTT CATSRDLGGRGEKLFF